Each of the 30 T cell receptor beta chains below was sequenced from the same sample in a study of early stage breast cancer tumors. Profiled with immunoSEQ multiplex PCR; TCRdb holds only in-frame clones, not every one. The sample lists 25,000 to 30,000 clones; 80% were seen once. Sequences were obtained from blood. The receptors stem from a person in their sixties or seventies with breast cancer.

The rearrangement links TRBV19 to TRBJ2-5, with D perhaps TRBD2 (6 bases). Germline CDR1 is LNHDA and CDR2 is SQIVND (reference sequence). Trimming cost V 0 bases and J 5 bases, with 22 bases left between them. CDR3 length: 18 residues. The CDR3 protein is CASSIDLVGGVVAETQYF. The CDR3 coding sequence is TGTGCCAGTAGTATAGATCTCGTCGGGGGAGTGGTCGCGGAGACCCAGTACTTC.

The chain is built from TRBV5-4 and TRBJ2-3; 15 nucleotides align to TRBD2. The germline V gene has CDR1 SGHNT and CDR2 YYREEE (reference sequence). Unmatched junction bases numbered 5, after V lost 7 bases and J lost 5 bases. This CDR3 contains 15 residues. Here the CDR3 reads CASRPGLAGGDTQYF. CDR3 nucleotide sequence: TGTGCCAGCCGCCCGGGACTAGCGGGGGGAGATACGCAGTATTTT.

This clone occurred once. The chain couples TRBV9 to TRBJ2-2; D is ambiguous. The ends were cut back, 3 bases at V and 3 bases at J, with 3 bases in the middle. Germline V gene sequence: CDR1 SGDLS, CDR2 YYNGEE. The CDR3 is 12 amino acids. The CDR3 protein is CASSAYTGELFF. In nucleotides, the CDR3 is TGTGCCAGCAGCGCGTACACCGGGGAGCTGTTTTTT.

The rearrangement joins TRBV18 to TRBJ2-7, with TRBD2 matching over 8 bases. V dropped 4 bases and J dropped 5; count of bases not matched to a gene: 7. In germline, CDR1 is KGHSH, CDR2 LQKENI. The CDR3 runs to 14 residues. In DNA form, the CDR3 reads TGTGCCAGCTCACTCCGCGCGCGGGAGGACGAGCAGTACTTC. Its translation is CASSLRAREDEQYF.

This clone was picked up a small number of times. The J gene is TRBJ2-3, the V gene TRBV18; 7 nucleotides match TRBD2. V shed 3 bases and J 2 bases; nucleotides not matched to a gene: 5. The length of the CDR3 is 15 residues. In germline, CDR1 is KGHSH, CDR2 LQKENI. The DNA for the CDR3 is TGTGCCAGCTCACCTCCAAGCGGGATCACAGATACGCAGTATTTT. The encoded protein is CASSPPSGITDTQYF.

The genes are TRBV5-4 and TRBJ2-7; TRBD1 matches at 10 bases. The CDR3 is made up of 14 amino acids. The trim removed 5 bases at V and 3 bases at J, leaving 5 bases unmatched. Germline assignment: CDR1 SGHNT and CDR2 YYREEE (reference sequence). The CDR3 region has the DNA TGTGCCAGCAGGATGACAGGGGGCAACTACGAGCAGTACTTC. Translated, it gives CASRMTGGNYEQYF.

The V and J genes are TRBV5-1 and TRBJ1-2; 9 bases are shared with TRBD1. The V and J ends lost 2 bases and 0 bases, in that order; junction bases with no gene match: 8. Germline V lookup: CDR1 SGHRS, CDR2 YFSETQ. The CDR3 extends over 17 amino acids. This CDR3 is CASSFILGDRANYGYTF. In DNA, the CDR3 is TGCGCCAGCAGCTTTATTTTGGGGGACAGGGCTAACTATGGCTACACCTTC.

The chain links TRBV5-6 to TRBJ1-1, with D tentatively TRBD1 (5 bases). This CDR3 contains 14 residues. Trimming removed 1 base at V and 5 bases at J, with 12 bases between. Germline-derived CDR1 and CDR2 are SGHDT and YYEEEE. The CDR3 coding sequence is TGTGCCAGCAGCTTGCCCCCAGGGCAGACTGAAGCTTTCTTT. Amino acids: CASSLPPGQTEAFF.

The V call is TRBV7-2, the J call TRBJ2-3, with 11 bases lining up with TRBD2. The CDR3 is 16 amino acids. Germline lookup yields CDR1 SGHTA and CDR2 FQGNSA. V shed 7 bases, J shed 2 bases, and the junction held 8 bases outside the gene matches. The CDR3 region is CASTPPSGRLTDTQYF. The CDR3 bases are TGTGCCAGCACCCCTCCTAGCGGGAGGCTCACAGATACGCAGTATTTT.

DNA for the CDR3: TGTGCCACCAGCAGAGATCTATTGGGAGGCCTTGCAACTAATGAAAAACTGTTTTTT. Amino acid sequence: CATSRDLLGGLATNEKLFF. The chain combines TRBV15 with TRBJ1-4; D remains ambiguous. This CDR3 contains 19 residues. Trimming stripped 0 bases from V and 0 bases from J, with 17 bases between. Germline V gene data show CDR1 as LNHNV and CDR2 as YYDKDF (reference sequence).

V usage is TRBV5-1 and J usage is TRBJ2-5, with unresolved D. Germline-derived CDR1 and CDR2 are SGHRS and YFSETQ. The CDR3 covers 13 residues. V was shortened by 4 bases and J by 5 bases, with 12 bases between the two germline ends. The CDR3 DNA reads TGCGCCAGCAGCCGTTGGCCCGGGGAGACCCAGTACTTC. As protein: CASSRWPGETQYF.

This clone was counted between two and nine times. The chain joins TRBV5-4 to TRBJ2-3; D perhaps matches TRBD2 (6 bases). This CDR3 contains 15 residues. V lost 4 bases and J 1 base, leaving 13 bases between the germline ends. Germline CDR1 SGHNT, CDR2 YYREEE (reference sequence). CDR3 coding DNA: TGTGCCAGCAGCCCCCCCGGAGGGGGCACAGATACGCAGTATTTT. It translates to CASSPPGGGTDTQYF.

This chain joins TRBV30 and TRBJ1-1, with a weak D call TRBD1 (5 bases). The CDR3 is made up of 13 amino acids. With 5 bases removed from V and 0 bases from J, the gap between germline ends came to 10 bases. Germline CDR1 and CDR2: GTSNPN and SVGIG (reference sequence). In nucleotides, the CDR3 is TGTGCCTGGGCTGGGGGGTTGAACACTGAAGCTTTCTTT. Translating it yields CAWAGGLNTEAFF. Together with reference TRBV30 and TRBJ1-1, the CDR3 gives the full variable domain: SQTIHQWPATLVQPVGSPLSLECTVEGTSNPNLYWYRQAAGRGLQLLFYSVGIGQISSEVPQNLSASRPQDRQFILSSKKLLLSDSGFYLCAWAGGLNTEAFFGQGTRLTVV.

The rearrangement links TRBV2 to TRBJ2-1; TRBD2 might be the D (5 bases). The V gene's germline CDR1 is SNHLY and CDR2 FYNNEI. V lost 6 bases, J lost 5 bases, and 11 bases lay in between. This CDR3 is 13 amino acids long. The CDR3 reads CASSFTRDNEQFF. CDR3 DNA: TGTGCCAGCAGCTTCACGAGGGACAATGAGCAGTTCTTC.

The chain is built from TRBV30 and TRBJ2-7; 9 bases fit TRBD2. The CDR3 loop spans 17 amino acids. Germline V CDR1 and CDR2: GTSNPN, SVGIG (reference sequence). V lost 7 bases, J lost 6 bases, and 22 bases stayed unmatched. CDR3 sequence reads: CALDGQPISGGRGEQYF. DNA for the CDR3: TGTGCCTTAGACGGACAGCCGATTAGCGGGGGACGGGGCGAGCAGTACTTC.

The rearrangement joins TRBV19 to TRBJ1-4; 7 nucleotides agree with TRBD1. Germline values: CDR1 LNHDA, CDR2 SQIVND (reference sequence). The CDR3 consists of 15 residues. The V and J ends lost 7 bases and 0 bases, in that order; junction bases with no gene match: 5. CDR3 nucleotides: TGTGCCAGTAAAACAGGGGATGCAACTAATGAAAAACTGTTTTTT. Protein product: CASKTGDATNEKLFF.

The rearrangement joins TRBV29-1 to TRBJ2-7; 9 positions agree with TRBD2. Germline V gene data show CDR1 as SQVTM and CDR2 as ANQGSEA. The V segment lost 4 bases and the J segment 3 bases; nucleotides outside the gene matches: 4. This CDR3 is 13 amino acids long. The CDR3 loop is CSVVLAGSYEQYF. CDR3 in DNA: TGCAGCGTTGTTCTAGCGGGGAGCTACGAGCAGTACTTC.

The chain joins TRBV19 to TRBJ2-3; maybe TRBD2 (8 bases). Per germline, CDR1 LNHDA and CDR2 SQIVND (reference sequence). The CDR3 contains 17 residues. V lost 6 bases and J 3 bases, leaving 22 bases between the germline ends. CDR3: CASSSDRTSLGTDTQYF. In nucleotides, the CDR3 is TGTGCCAGTAGCTCGGACAGGACTAGCCTTGGGACAGATACGCAGTATTTT.

V and J are TRBV19 and TRBJ2-7, with 7 bases matching TRBD1. V shed 6 bases and J 10 bases; nucleotides not matched to a gene: 15. Germline V lookup: CDR1 LNHDA, CDR2 SQIVND (reference sequence). CDR3 length: 14 amino acids. The CDR3 region has the DNA TGTGCCAGTAGATTATCTTTTTCAGGGGGTGAACAGTACTTC. This translates into CASRLSFSGGEQYF.

In its sample, this clone was seen a few times. V is TRBV6-5 and J is TRBJ1-3, with D possibly being TRBD1 (6 bases). Trimming left V 6 bases short and J 3 bases short, with 12 bases between. This CDR3 has 14 residues. Germline values: CDR1 MNHEY, CDR2 SVGAGI. The CDR3 DNA follows: TGTGCCAGCAGCCCAGGGGCGCTTGGAAACACCATATATTTT. It encodes CASSPGALGNTIYF.

This rearrangement joins TRBV9 to TRBJ2-3; D is perhaps TRBD2 (5 bases). Germline V gene lookup returns CDR1 SGDLS and CDR2 YYNGEE. The V gene lost 0 bases and the J gene lost 3 bases, with 8 bases spanning the gap. The CDR3 runs to 14 residues. This CDR3 is CASSVESGTDTQYF. The CDR3 DNA reads as TGTGCCAGCAGCGTAGAGTCGGGGACAGATACGCAGTATTTT.

The rearrangement uses TRBV29-1 and TRBJ1-1; no clear D gene. CDR1 and CDR2 from the germline V gene are SQVTM and ANQGSEA. The CDR3 has 13 residues. V lost 3 bases and J lost 4, with 12 bases in between. CDR3 sequence: CSVDVSGGTEAFF. The CDR3 DNA reads TGCAGCGTTGACGTATCCGGAGGCACTGAAGCTTTCTTT.

The chain couples TRBV18 to TRBJ2-7, with TRBD2 matching over 12 bases. This CDR3 spans 15 amino acids. Germline V CDR1 and CDR2: KGHSH, LQKENI. V trimming: 8 bases; J trimming: 5 bases; junction bases outside the gene matches: 10. The CDR3 coding sequence is TGTGCCAGCACTTTACGGACTAGCGGGACCGACGAGCAGTACTTC. Translation: CASTLRTSGTDEQYF. Filled out from reference TRBV18 and TRBJ2-7, the complete variable domain reads NAGVMQNPRHLVRRRGQEARLRCSPMKGHSHVYWYRQLPEEGLKFMVYLQKENIIDESGMPKERFSAEFPKEGPSILRIQQVVRGDSAAYFCASTLRTSGTDEQYFGPGTRLTVT.

The chain recombines TRBV9 with TRBJ1-2, with D possibly matching TRBD1 (5 bases). The CDR3 is 13 amino acids. V gave up 2 bases and J gave up 3 bases, with 8 bases separating them. CDR1 and CDR2 from the germline V gene are SGDLS and YYNGEE. The CDR3 is CASSVGGDYGYTF. CDR3 sequence (DNA): TGTGCCAGCAGCGTCGGGGGAGACTATGGCTACACCTTC.

The chain links TRBV15 to TRBJ2-7, with 8 bases matching TRBD2. After removal of 0 bases from V and 2 bases from J, the junction contained 6 bases not matched to a gene. This CDR3 contains 16 residues. Germline CDR1 is LNHNV and CDR2 is YYDKDF (reference sequence). The CDR3 is CATSRDPAGGTYEQYF. CDR3 nucleotides: TGTGCCACCAGCAGAGATCCTGCGGGAGGAACCTACGAGCAGTACTTC.

This clone was seen only a few times. The chain employs TRBV4-3 and TRBJ1-2; 9 bases match TRBD1. CDR1 LGHNA and CDR2 YSLEER come from the germline V gene. The CDR3 extends over 16 amino acids. The J segment lost 4 bases and the V segment lost 4 bases, leaving 10 bases of the junction unmatched. The CDR3 DNA reads as TGCGCCAGCAGCCCTACTAACAGGGGGCGAGGCTATGGCTACACCTTC. It encodes CASSPTNRGRGYGYTF.

The V call is TRBV25-1, the J call TRBJ2-3; D unclear. The CDR3 extends over 12 amino acids. V was trimmed by 10 bases and J by 2 bases, leaving 10 bases between them. The germline gives CDR1 MGHDK, CDR2 SYGVNS. The CDR3 loop is CAKEIFTDTQYF. The CDR3, as DNA: TGTGCCAAGGAGATATTCACAGATACGCAGTATTTT.

The V and J genes are TRBV27 and TRBJ1-2; D may be TRBD1 (6 bases). With 1 base removed from V and 1 base from J, the gap between germline ends came to 10 bases. The CDR3 has 15 residues. CDR1 is MNHEY, CDR2 SMNVEV, per germline (reference sequence). The CDR3 here is CASSLFGQFNYGYTF. DNA for the CDR3: TGTGCCAGCAGTTTATTCGGACAGTTTAACTATGGCTACACCTTC.

The chain carries TRBV29-1 and TRBJ2-2, with 9 positions matching TRBD2. CDR1 is SQVTM, CDR2 ANQGSEA, per germline. The CDR3 is 15 amino acids. J lost 5 bases, V lost 6 bases, and 10 bases had no gene match. This chain's CDR3 is CSVKIAGVETGELFF. CDR3 nucleotides: TGCAGCGTCAAAATAGCGGGAGTAGAGACCGGGGAGCTGTTTTTT.

This clone has just a few counts. V usage is TRBV29-1 and J usage is TRBJ2-7; possible D gene TRBD2, 5 bases. V was trimmed by 2 bases and J by 7 bases, leaving 18 bases between them. CDR3 length: 14 residues. Germline V gene lookup returns CDR1 SQVTM and CDR2 ANQGSEA. Here the CDR3 reads CSVEISIARGEQYF. CDR3 DNA: TGCAGCGTTGAAATTAGCATAGCCCGGGGAGAGCAGTACTTC.